This is a list of T cell receptor beta chains from one sample in a study of Graves' ophthalmopathy and Graves' hyperthyroidism. TCRdb itself ran the multiplex PCR reads through MiXCR, one entry per CDR3 protein. The table includes 1 million to 1.3 million distinct CDR3 sequences, less than 45% detected once. The sample taken for sequencing was peripheral blood or thyroid tissue (not recorded which). Source of these receptors: an adult man with Graves' hyperthyroidism. CDR3s include the opening cysteine and the closing phenylalanine or tryptophan. The order of the fields is D gene, CDR3 length, clone size, V gene, J gene, CDR3 DNA, CDR3 protein. A D gene is named only where the DNA matches it firmly. Size tells how often a clone was seen (once, few, many) or the class of an expanded clone, and some rows leave it out.

.	14	many	TRBV2	TRBJ2-5	TGTGCCAGCAGTGACGGCAGCCCGCAAGAGACCCAGTACTTC	CASSDGSPQETQYF
TRBD1	13	many	TRBV15	TRBJ1-5	TGTGCCACCACAGGGGGGGATGGCCAGCCCCAGCATTTT	CATTGGDGQPQHF
.	13	many	TRBV7-9	TRBJ2-7	TGTGCCAGCAGCTTCGGCAGGGGTAACGAGCAGTACTTC	CASSFGRGNEQYF
.	13	.	TRBV7-2	TRBJ1-3	TGTGCCAGCAGCTTGGCGATTGGAAACACCATATATTTT	CASSLAIGNTIYF
TRBD1	11	few	TRBV12-3/TRBV12-4	TRBJ2-7	TGTGCCAGCAGTGCGGACAGGGGTTTGTACTTC	CASSADRGLYF
.	17	many	TRBV15	TRBJ2-6	TGTGCCACCAGCAGAGGACGAAGCAACTCTGGGGCCAACGTCCTGACTTTC	CATSRGRSNSGANVLTF
.	13	.	TRBV29-1	TRBJ2-3	TGCAGCGTTTTTTCGTTGGGCGGAGATACGCAGTATTTT	CSVFSLGGDTQYF
TRBD1	15	.	TRBV19	TRBJ2-5	TGTGCCAGTAGTATCTTGGGACAGGGGCAAGAGACCCAGTACTTC	CASSILGQGQETQYF
.	13	many	TRBV7-6	TRBJ2-7	TGTGCCAGCAGCCCCGGGACTGCGGGAGAGCAGTACTTC	CASSPGTAGEQYF
.	14	many	TRBV10-3	TRBJ2-5	TGTGCCATCAGCGAAGGGACACCCCAAGAGACCCAGTACTTC	CAISEGTPQETQYF
.	16	.	TRBV20-1	TRBJ1-2	TGCAGTGCTAGAGATGTCACCATGGGCACTAACTATGGCTACACCTTC	CSARDVTMGTNYGYTF
TRBD2	14	few	TRBV20-1	TRBJ2-7	TGCAGTGCTAGAGTACTAGCGGGAGGGTACGAGCAGTACTTC	CSARVLAGGYEQYF
.	17	many	TRBV7-8	TRBJ2-7	TGTGCCAGCAGCTTAAACGTCAACTTACGGGGATCCTACGAGCAGTACTTC	CASSLNVNLRGSYEQYF
.	14	.	TRBV12-3/TRBV12-4	TRBJ2-5	TGTGCCAGCACCTCCACTGCGAAGAGGGAGACCCAGTACTTC	CASTSTAKRETQYF
.	13	few	TRBV7-9	TRBJ1-5	TGTGCCAGCAGTTTGCGGGGGTATCAACCCCAGCATTTT	CASSLRGYQPQHF
.	16	.	TRBV20-1	TRBJ2-5	TGCAGTGCTAGAGGACGGGGCTCTAAGGAATTAGAGTCCCAGTACTTC	CSARGRGSKELESQYF
.	14	few	TRBV5-8	TRBJ2-2	TGTGCCAGCAGCTTGGAAAGACTTACCGGGGAGCTGTTTTTT	CASSLERLTGELFF
.	13	.	TRBV29-1	TRBJ2-7	TGCAGCGTTGAGTCAGAGTTCTCCTACGAGCAGTACTTC	CSVESEFSYEQYF
.	15	many	TRBV7-3	TRBJ2-2	TGTGCCAGCAGCTTAACGGCGGGCCAGGGCGGGGAGCTGTTTTTT	CASSLTAGQGGELFF
.	15	.	TRBV10-3	TRBJ2-5	TGTGCCATCAGCGGACCGAAGGGGAAGGCGGAGACCCAGTACTTC	CAISGPKGKAETQYF
.	16	.	TRBV6-2/TRBV6-3	TRBJ1-1	TGTGCCAGCAGTCCCCATGCTGTCAGGGGCGACACTGAAGCTTTCTTT	CASSPHAVRGDTEAFF
.	13	few	TRBV7-9	TRBJ2-7	TGTGCCAGCAGCAACCAAATCTCCTACGAGCAGTACTTC	CASSNQISYEQYF
TRBD1	15	.	TRBV7-9	TRBJ2-7	TGTGCCAGCAGCTGGAGGACAGGGGGTGGCTACGAGCAGTACTTC	CASSWRTGGGYEQYF
TRBD2	15	.	TRBV10-3	TRBJ2-3	TGTGCCACCAAAGATCGGCGGGGGGTCACAGATACGCAGTATTTT	CATKDRRGVTDTQYF
.	16	.	TRBV10-3	TRBJ2-7	TGTGCCAGCAGTTTACTGTTGGAGGTCTTGCCCTACGAGCAGTACTTC	CASSLLLEVLPYEQYF
TRBD1	14	many	TRBV20-1	TRBJ1-5	TGCAGTGCTAAACAGACAGGGAACAATCAGCCCCAGCATTTT	CSAKQTGNNQPQHF
.	14	few	TRBV7-8	TRBJ1-1	TGCGCCAGCAGCCCCGGGACGGCCTATGCTGAAGCTTTCTTT	CASSPGTAYAEAFF
.	17	.	TRBV20-1	TRBJ2-5	TGCAGTGCTAGAACAAGAGGGTTCGGCGGAGCGGTAGTTACCCAGTACTTC	CSARTRGFGGAVVTQYF
.	15	few	TRBV5-1	TRBJ2-5	TGTGCCAGCAGCGCATCAGGGTCAGCACAAGAGACCCAGTACTTC	CASSASGSAQETQYF
.	19	.	TRBV7-2	TRBJ2-5	TGTGCCAGCACACCACGTACAGGGCACCCGCGCCGGGACCAAGAGACCCAGTACTTC	CASTPRTGHPRRDQETQYF
.	14	many	TRBV10-2	TRBJ1-6	TGCGCCAGCAGTGAGAGAGGGAGTGAGTCACCCCTCCACTTT	CASSERGSESPLHF
.	13	many	TRBV7-9	TRBJ2-7	TGTGCCAGCAGCTTAGGGGTAGTCTACGAGCAGTACTTC	CASSLGVVYEQYF
TRBD2	17	.	TRBV4-1	TRBJ2-7	TGCGCCAGCAGCTCCTCGGAGGGGACTAGCGGGATCAACGAGCAGTACTTC	CASSSSEGTSGINEQYF
TRBD2	16	few	TRBV7-9	TRBJ2-5	TGTGCCAGCAGCCTTCTAGGACTAGCGCAACAAGAGACCCAGTACTTC	CASSLLGLAQQETQYF
.	13	.	TRBV5-1	TRBJ1-2	TGCGCCAGCAGCCCCAGGGTTAACTATGACTACACCTTC	CASSPRVNYDYTF
.	12	few	TRBV3-1	TRBJ1-5	TGTGCCAGCAGCCAGACAGATCAGCCCCAGCATTTT	CASSQTDQPQHF
TRBD2	16	many	TRBV7-3	TRBJ2-7	TGTGCCAGCAGCTCCGGACTAGCGGGAGAACGGGGCGAGCAGTACTTC	CASSSGLAGERGEQYF
.	14	.	TRBV20-1	TRBJ2-7	TGCAGTGCCTCTAGCGACGACTACTCCTACGAGCAGTACTTC	CSASSDDYSYEQYF
.	14	many	TRBV29-1	TRBJ2-6	TGCAGCGTCGACACAAACTCTGGGGCCAACGTCCTGACTTTC	CSVDTNSGANVLTF
.	13	many	TRBV12-3/TRBV12-4	TRBJ2-2	TGTGCCAGCAAGGAGGGGAACACCGGGGAGCTGTTTTTT	CASKEGNTGELFF
TRBD2	16	.	TRBV10-2	TRBJ2-5	TGTGCCAGCAGCCTTCCCGGACTAGCGGGGCAAGAGACCCAGTACTTC	CASSLPGLAGQETQYF
.	14	many	TRBV7-8	TRBJ2-7	TGTGCCAGCAGCTTTCGCAGGACCGATTACGAGCAGTACTTC	CASSFRRTDYEQYF
.	16	few	TRBV5-4	TRBJ1-1	TGTGCCAGCAGCTTGGTGGACGACTGGGGGAACACTGAGGCTTTCTTT	CASSLVDDWGNTEAFF
.	13	.	TRBV3-1	TRBJ2-5	TGTGCCAGCAGCCAAAACAGGAAAGAGACCCAGTACTTC	CASSQNRKETQYF
.	14	few	TRBV4-1	TRBJ1-1	TGCGCCAGCAGCCAGACATCTGGGGGCCCTGAAGCTTTCTTT	CASSQTSGGPEAFF
.	16	many	TRBV5-1	TRBJ2-5	TGCGCCAGCAGCTTGGCCATCGACCTTTCCAGAGAGACCCAGTACTTC	CASSLAIDLSRETQYF
TRBD1	14	.	TRBV28	TRBJ1-5	TGTGCCAGCAGCCACGACAGGGGCGGTCAGCCCCAGCATTTT	CASSHDRGGQPQHF
TRBD1	14	.	TRBV2	TRBJ1-4	TGTGCCAGCAACGCCGGACAGGTTAATGAAAAACTGTTTTTT	CASNAGQVNEKLFF
TRBD2	17	.	TRBV27	TRBJ2-7	TGTGCCAGCAGTTCCGAGAACTCTAGCGGGCATGCCTACGAGCAGTACTTC	CASSSENSSGHAYEQYF
.	14	many	TRBV10-1	TRBJ2-5	TGCGCCAGCAGTGAGTCGATGGCAAGTGAGACCCAGTACTTC	CASSESMASETQYF
.	17	many	TRBV25-1	TRBJ1-4	TGTGCCAGCAGTGAACCTCGACGGGAAGCAACTAATGAAAAACTGTTTTTT	CASSEPRREATNEKLFF